The 23 T cell receptor beta chains listed next were all sequenced from one sample in a study of blood T cell repertoires in COVID-19. The protocol was immunoSEQ multiplex PCR, while the TCRdb copy is restricted to in-frame clones and leaves out a portion. Among approximately 22,000 clones listed, over 65% were seen once. The source material was peripheral blood. Receptors were obtained from a human donor in a cohort sampled during active or convalescent COVID-19.

This rearrangement joins TRBV3-1 (or the pseudogene TRBV3-2) to TRBJ1-2; 9 bases match TRBD1. With 4 bases clipped from V and 4 bases from J, the junction kept 4 bases outside the gene matches. The CDR3 is made up of 14 amino acids. In germline, CDR1 is LGHDT, CDR2 YNNKEL (reference sequence). CDR3 nucleotides: TGTGCCAGCAGCCCCGGGACAGGGCGCTATGGCTACACCTTC. Encoded protein: CASSPGTGRYGYTF.

The genes are TRBV4-1 and TRBJ2-5, with TRBD2 matching over 11 bases. In germline, CDR1 is MGHRA, CDR2 YSYEKL. Germline trimming cut 6 bases from V and 7 bases from J; bases unmatched to any gene: 19. The CDR3 covers 18 residues. The CDR3 sequence is CASRGTSGFGGVGGTQYF. CDR3 coding DNA: TGCGCCAGCAGAGGGACTAGCGGCTTCGGGGGGGTCGGTGGGACCCAGTACTTC.

This sequence joins TRBV3-1 (or the pseudogene TRBV3-2) and TRBJ1-6, with D tentatively TRBD1 (5 bases). The V and J ends lost 1 base and 7 bases respectively, with 14 bases between them. The CDR3 sequence is 16 residues long. The germline gives CDR1 LGHDT, CDR2 YNNKEL (reference sequence). CDR3 DNA: TGTGCCAGCAGCCAAGCGGGGGGGACCCCAAATTCACCCCTCCACTTT. Translating gives CASSQAGGTPNSPLHF.

The chain couples TRBV11-3 to TRBJ2-6, with D perhaps matching TRBD1 (6 bases). The germline gives CDR1 SGHNT, CDR2 YENEEA. This CDR3 has 17 amino acids. Trimming took off 5 bases at V and 2 bases at J, with 16 bases between the two ends. The CDR3: CASSPRLGATGANVLTF. Written as DNA, the CDR3 is TGTGCCAGCAGCCCCCGACTGGGGGCAACTGGGGCCAACGTCCTGACTTTC.

The chain has TRBV9 and TRBJ2-3, with a possible D match to TRBD2 (5 bases). Trimming cost V 1 base and J 2 bases, with 11 bases left between them. The length of the CDR3 is 15 residues. The germline gives CDR1 SGDLS, CDR2 YYNGEE. The CDR3: CASSVRRGITDTQYF. The CDR3 DNA reads TGTGCCAGCAGCGTACGAAGAGGGATCACAGATACGCAGTATTTT.

The chain couples TRBV19 to TRBJ1-2; D not resolved. The V end was cut by 5 bases, the J end by 7 bases, with 11 bases between. The CDR3 is made up of 12 amino acids. The germline gives CDR1 LNHDA, CDR2 SQIVND (reference sequence). The CDR3 region has the DNA TGTGCCAGTAGTGTGGCAGATGTTGGCTACACCTTC. Protein sequence: CASSVADVGYTF.

V and J are TRBV6-5 and TRBJ2-2; TRBD1 agrees at 9 bases. J lost 5 bases, V lost 6 bases, and 4 bases had no gene match. This CDR3 is 14 amino acids long. Germline V gives CDR1 MNHEY, CDR2 SVGAGI. CDR3 in DNA: TGTGCCAGCAGAGGACAGGGGAAGACCGGGGAGCTGTTTTTT. Encoded protein: CASRGQGKTGELFF.

This chain uses TRBV27 with TRBJ1-1; unclear D gene. The CDR3 covers 13 residues. Germline V gene lookup returns CDR1 MNHEY and CDR2 SMNVEV (reference sequence). Trimming took off 4 bases at V and 1 base at J, with 7 bases between the two ends. This CDR3 reads CASSSTRNTEAFF. CDR3 coding DNA: TGTGCCAGCAGTTCAACAAGGAACACTGAAGCTTTCTTT.

This rearrangement joins TRBV25-1 to TRBJ2-5, with TRBD2 as a possible D gene (6 bases). The germline V and J ends were trimmed by 5 bases and 5 bases, with 12 bases remaining between them. This CDR3 is 13 amino acids long. Germline CDR1 and CDR2: MGHDK and SYGVNS. The DNA of the CDR3 is TGTGCCAGCAGTCCCGGGGGATATGAGACCCAGTACTTC. Translated, it gives CASSPGGYETQYF.

The CDR3 loop reads CASSFIDTRSYEQYF. In DNA, the CDR3 is TGTGCCAGCAGTTTCATTGACACCCGCTCCTACGAGCAGTACTTC. The chain employs TRBV28 and TRBJ2-7; D is ambiguous. Trimming pared 3 bases from V and 0 bases from J, leaving 12 bases between. CDR1 and CDR2 (germline): MDHEN, SYDVKM. CDR3 size: 15 residues.

The chain combines TRBV5-1 with TRBJ2-7; a weak D match, TRBD1 (6 bases). The CDR3 has 14 amino acids. V lost 4 bases to trimming and J lost 3 bases, with 14 bases between them. The germline V gene has CDR1 SGHRS and CDR2 YFSETQ. CDR3 DNA: TGCGCCAGCAGCCCTTGGGGGCCCGACTACGAGCAGTACTTC. Protein sequence: CASSPWGPDYEQYF.

This clone came up once. The chain links TRBV18 to TRBJ2-2, with 8 bases that match TRBD2. Germline CDR1 and CDR2: KGHSH and LQKENI. The junction had 9 bases not matched to a gene; V was cut back by 2 bases and J by 7 bases. There are 16 residues in the CDR3. Here the CDR3 reads CASSPAGTSSYGELFF. In nucleotides, the CDR3 is TGTGCCAGCTCACCAGCTGGGACTAGTTCTTACGGGGAGCTGTTTTTT.

The V and J genes are TRBV20-1 and TRBJ2-5; TRBD1 matches at 7 bases. The ends lost 4 bases at V and 1 base at J; junction bases unmatched: 3. This CDR3 is 13 amino acids long. CDR1 is DFQATT, CDR2 SNEGSKA, per germline (reference sequence). The CDR3 DNA follows: TGCAGTGCTAATGACAGGGCCCAAGAGACCCAGTACTTC. Encoded protein: CSANDRAQETQYF.

This clone came up once. This chain connects TRBV28 to TRBJ1-2, with 7 bases that match TRBD1. The CDR3 runs to 14 residues. With V trimmed by 8 bases and J by 2 bases, 8 bases remained unmatched. Germline V gene sequence: CDR1 MDHEN, CDR2 SYDVKM. The chain's CDR3 is CASEPGGQNYGYTF. The CDR3 DNA sequence: TGTGCCAGCGAACCTGGGGGACAGAACTATGGCTACACCTTC.

Written as DNA, the CDR3 is TGTGCCAGCACAAAAGTCTGGACAGGGGGCACTGAAGCTTTCTTT. Protein sequence: CASTKVWTGGTEAFF. The chain is built from TRBV2 and TRBJ1-1, with 10 bases identical to TRBD1. Germline assignment: CDR1 SNHLY and CDR2 FYNNEI. The ends lost 7 bases at V and 4 bases at J; junction bases unmatched: 9. The CDR3 has 15 residues.

This clone was picked up a small number of times. The V and J genes are TRBV5-6 and TRBJ2-3; 7 bases match TRBD2. Germline values: CDR1 SGHDT, CDR2 YYEEEE. The CDR3 covers 15 residues. Germline trimming cut 2 bases from V and 6 bases from J; bases unmatched to any gene: 9. Here the CDR3 reads CASSFQPGGGDTQYF. For the CDR3, the DNA is TGTGCCAGCAGCTTTCAACCGGGAGGAGGGGATACGCAGTATTTT.

This chain uses TRBV5-1 with TRBJ1-2; D gene unclear. Between the trimmed V and J ends, which lost 4 bases and 3 bases, there was a span of 13 bases. The CDR3 runs to 14 residues. Looked up from germline, CDR1 is SGHRS and CDR2 is YFSETQ. CDR3 amino acids: CASSLVGSDYGYTF. The CDR3 DNA reads TGCGCCAGCAGCCTAGTCGGGTCAGACTATGGCTACACCTTC.

This clone was detected once. The chain is built from TRBV7-9 and TRBJ1-6, with TRBD1 matching over 11 bases. This CDR3 has 15 amino acids. The junction had 5 bases not matched to a gene; V was cut back by 5 bases and J by 8 bases. Per the germline V gene, CDR1 is SEHNR and CDR2 is FQNEAQ (reference sequence). This CDR3 reads CASSVGTGGDSPLHF. Written as DNA, the CDR3 is TGTGCCAGCAGCGTAGGGACAGGGGGGGATTCACCCCTCCACTTT.

V usage is TRBV2 and J usage is TRBJ1-6; no clear D gene. Trimming took off 4 bases at V and 7 bases at J, with 17 bases between the two ends. Germline V gives CDR1 SNHLY, CDR2 FYNNEI. CDR3 length: 16 residues. CDR3 loop: CASSGEGGLGNSPLHF. CDR3 in DNA: TGTGCCAGCAGTGGAGAGGGAGGCCTGGGGAATTCACCCCTCCACTTT.

The rearrangement uses TRBV6-5 and TRBJ1-4; perhaps TRBD1 as D (6 bases). The germline V gene encodes CDR1 MNHEY and CDR2 SVGAGI. Trimming cost V 8 bases and J 5 bases, with 12 bases left between them. There are 13 residues in the CDR3. CDR3 region: CASQTGSNEKLFF. The CDR3, as DNA: TGTGCCAGCCAGACAGGAAGCAATGAAAAACTGTTTTTT.

The chain recombines TRBV27 with TRBJ1-2; D perhaps matches TRBD1 (5 bases). Trimming removed 2 bases from V and 6 bases from J, with 16 bases in between. The germline CDR1 and CDR2 sequences are MNHEY and SMNVEV (reference sequence). There are 15 residues in the CDR3. This CDR3 is CASSLIARDRNGYTF. As DNA, the CDR3 is TGTGCCAGCAGTTTAATCGCCAGGGATAGGAATGGCTACACCTTC.

This chain links TRBV7-9 with TRBJ2-2, with D unclear. CDR3 length equals 13 residues. V lost 2 bases, J lost 5 bases, and 6 bases lay in between. Germline CDR1 reads SEHNR; CDR2 reads FQNEAQ (reference sequence). The CDR3 nucleotides read TGTGCCAGCAGCTTAACGGTGACCGGGGAGCTGTTTTTT. As protein: CASSLTVTGELFF.

V and J are TRBV6-2 or TRBV6-3 and TRBJ2-5; 11 bases are shared with TRBD2. The CDR3 sequence is 16 residues long. CDR1 and CDR2 from the germline V gene are MNHEY and SVGEGT. Unmatched junction bases numbered 5, after V lost 5 bases and J lost 0 bases. This CDR3 is CASSKTSGKYQETQYF. In nucleotides, the CDR3 is TGTGCCAGCAGTAAGACTAGCGGGAAGTACCAAGAGACCCAGTACTTC.